One and the same sample provided the 32 T cell receptor beta chains below, sequenced in a study of blood T cell repertoires in COVID-19. Produced via immunoSEQ multiplex PCR; TCRdb's table is partial and in-frame only. The sample contains about 65,000 clones, approximately 93% of which appear only once. Sequences were obtained from peripheral blood. Source of these receptors: a man aged 65 to 85 with active COVID-19.

This rearrangement joins TRBV5-5 to TRBJ1-5, with 7 bases identical to TRBD1. The V segment lost 2 bases and the J segment 7 bases; nucleotides outside the gene matches: 6. Germline CDR1 is SGHKS and CDR2 is YYEKEE (reference sequence). The CDR3 totals 14 residues. CDR3 in DNA: TGTGCCAGCAGCTTCGGACAGGTTGGGCAGCCCCAGCATTTT. Protein: CASSFGQVGQPQHF.

V and J are TRBV19 and TRBJ2-1; 9 nucleotides line up with TRBD1. The CDR3 sequence is 16 residues long. V shed 5 bases, J shed 0 bases, and the junction held 5 bases outside the gene matches. From germline, CDR1 is LNHDA and CDR2 SQIVND (reference sequence). The CDR3 DNA follows: TGTGCCAGTAGTCTGGGGACAGGGCTCTCCTACAATGAGCAGTTCTTC. Translation gives CASSLGTGLSYNEQFF.

This clone has just a few counts. The V gene is TRBV24-1, the J gene TRBJ1-2; D might be TRBD1 (6 bases). Germline values: CDR1 KGHDR, CDR2 SFDVKD. The CDR3 has 14 amino acids. The ends were cut back, 3 bases at V and 2 bases at J, with 9 bases in the middle. CDR3 in amino acids: CATSDRQENYGYTF. The CDR3 DNA reads as TGTGCCACCAGTGATAGACAGGAGAACTATGGCTACACCTTC.

This clone was found a few times. The V gene is TRBV25-1, the J gene TRBJ2-5; 11 nucleotides agree with TRBD1. Germline V gives CDR1 MGHDK, CDR2 SYGVNS. Losses at the gene ends were 4 bases for V and 2 bases for J; bases not matched to a gene: 6. The CDR3 length is 16 residues. CDR3: CASSGGTGGRQETQYF. CDR3 DNA sequence: TGTGCCAGCAGTGGGGGGACAGGGGGACGGCAAGAGACCCAGTACTTC.

The genes are TRBV6-5 and TRBJ2-4; 9 bases are shared with TRBD1. Per the germline V gene, CDR1 is MNHEY and CDR2 is SVGAGI. V trimming: 2 bases; J trimming: 8 bases; junction bases outside the gene matches: 7. The CDR3 covers 15 residues. CDR3 amino acids: CASSYQQGARYIQYF. As DNA, the CDR3 is TGTGCCAGCAGTTACCAACAGGGGGCGCGATACATTCAGTACTTC.

This clone was observed once. V usage is TRBV2 and J usage is TRBJ1-5; possible D gene TRBD1, 6 bases. Germline lookup yields CDR1 SNHLY and CDR2 FYNNEI. Trimming shortened V by 7 bases and J by 0 bases, and 16 bases separated the two germline ends. The CDR3 extends over 16 amino acids. In nucleotides, the CDR3 is TGTGCCAGCACCTGGCAGGGGCCGCGTAGCAATCAGCCCCAGCATTTT. It is translated as CASTWQGPRSNQPQHF.

The gene calls are TRBV4-3 and TRBJ2-1, with TRBD2 matching 8 bases. CDR1 LGHNA and CDR2 YSLEER come from the germline V gene. Trimming cost V 4 bases and J 4 bases; bases outside gene matches: 12. This CDR3 is built from 17 residues. The CDR3 bases are TGCGCCAGCAGCCCCTACCTGGGAGCGGGGGAATACAATGAGCAGTTCTTC. Translation: CASSPYLGAGEYNEQFF.

The V gene is TRBV7-9, the J gene TRBJ2-5; TRBD2 aligns across 9 bases. The CDR3 runs 17 residues. With V trimmed by 5 bases and J by 4 bases, 14 bases remained unmatched. The germline V gene has CDR1 SEHNR and CDR2 FQNEAQ (reference sequence). This CDR3 reads CASSLQPGGGARETQYF. The CDR3 coding sequence is TGTGCCAGCAGCCTCCAGCCCGGCGGGGGGGCCAGAGAGACCCAGTACTTC.

The V gene is TRBV7-3, the J gene TRBJ2-2; D is unresolved. Germline loops: CDR1 SGHTA, CDR2 FQGTGA. The CDR3 runs 14 residues. The ends were cut back, 5 bases at V and 6 bases at J, with 13 bases in the middle. This CDR3 is CASSPTYQAGELFF. The CDR3 DNA sequence: TGTGCCAGCAGCCCAACCTACCAAGCCGGGGAGCTGTTTTTT.

The CDR3 nucleotides read TGTGCCAGTAGGGACAGGGATACCAGCACAGATACGCAGTATTTT. Translating it yields CASRDRDTSTDTQYF. The chain couples TRBV19 to TRBJ2-3; 8 nucleotides line up with TRBD1. Germline CDR1 LNHDA, CDR2 SQIVND (reference sequence). The CDR3 length is 15 residues. V shed 6 bases and J 0 bases; nucleotides not matched to a gene: 5.

The rearrangement links TRBV19 to TRBJ1-4; D is unclear. From germline, CDR1 is LNHDA and CDR2 SQIVND (reference sequence). This CDR3 contains 11 residues. V was shortened by 4 bases and J by 8 bases, with 5 bases between the two germline ends. CDR3 bases: TGTGCCAGTAGTACGCGAGAAAAACTGTTTTTT. This translates into CASSTREKLFF.

The rearrangement links TRBV28 to TRBJ1-2; D unclear. Trimming took off 2 bases at V and 0 bases at J, with 10 bases between the two ends. In germline, CDR1 is MDHEN, CDR2 SYDVKM. CDR3 size: 15 residues. The CDR3 sequence: CASSLDTVPNYGYTF. In nucleotides, the CDR3 is TGTGCCAGCAGTTTAGATACGGTGCCTAACTATGGCTACACCTTC.

This rearrangement joins TRBV2 to TRBJ1-5, with unresolved D. V lost 7 bases to trimming and J lost 0 bases, with 10 bases between them. The CDR3 is 14 amino acids. Germline-derived CDR1 and CDR2 are SNHLY and FYNNEI. The CDR3 region has the DNA TGTGCCAGCAATATCCAGTATAGCAATCAGCCCCAGCATTTT. The encoded protein is CASNIQYSNQPQHF.

This chain connects TRBV7-6 to TRBJ1-1; a weak D match, TRBD1 (6 bases). In germline, CDR1 is SGHVS, CDR2 FNYEAQ. V was trimmed by 1 base and J by 7 bases, leaving 16 bases between them. The length of the CDR3 is 15 residues. DNA for the CDR3: TGTGCCAGCAGCTTAGGCGGGGGGCGTAATCTTGAAGCTTTCTTT. It is translated as CASSLGGGRNLEAFF.

This chain connects TRBV5-5 to TRBJ2-3; D call uncertain. Looked up from germline, CDR1 is SGHKS and CDR2 is YYEKEE (reference sequence). The V end lost 1 base, the J end lost 0 bases, and 9 bases lay between the germline ends. The CDR3 has 15 amino acids. CDR3 in amino acids: CASSLYSLSTDTQYF. The CDR3 DNA sequence: TGTGCCAGCAGCTTGTACAGCCTTAGCACAGATACGCAGTATTTT.

V gene TRBV7-9 combines with J gene TRBJ1-2, with D hard to call. The CDR3 totals 13 residues. Trimming stripped 6 bases from V and 7 bases from J, with 15 bases between. In germline, CDR1 is SEHNR, CDR2 FQNEAQ (reference sequence). For the CDR3, the DNA is TGTGCCAGCAGTCAAAAGGACCGGGGTGGCTACACCTTC. As protein: CASSQKDRGGYTF.

The rearrangement links TRBV6-5 to TRBJ1-6; 10 positions agree with TRBD1. Trimming took 2 bases from V and 7 from J; bases not matched to a gene: 2. This CDR3 is 15 amino acids long. In germline, CDR1 is MNHEY, CDR2 SVGAGI. The CDR3 nucleotides read TGTGCCAGCAGTTACGACAGGGGGCCAAATTCACCCCTCCACTTT. Translating it yields CASSYDRGPNSPLHF.

The chain has TRBV11-3 and TRBJ2-2; D is perhaps TRBD2 (5 bases). V dropped 2 bases and J dropped 9 bases, with 16 bases sitting between them. Germline CDR1 is SGHNT and CDR2 is YENEEA. This CDR3 spans 15 amino acids. The CDR3 is CASSLQRTRFWELFF. CDR3 coding DNA: TGTGCCAGCAGCTTACAGCGGACTCGTTTCTGGGAGCTGTTTTTT.

This chain uses TRBV19 with TRBJ1-1, with a tentative D call TRBD1 (5 bases). The ends were cut back, 4 bases at V and 6 bases at J, with 9 bases in the middle. CDR1 and CDR2 from the germline V gene are LNHDA and SQIVND (reference sequence). The CDR3 has 12 amino acids. The CDR3 DNA sequence: TGTGCCAGTAGTAAGCTAGGGGCTGAAGCTTTCTTT. The encoded protein is CASSKLGAEAFF.

The genes are TRBV9 and TRBJ2-2; D perhaps matches TRBD2 (6 bases). The germline V and J ends were trimmed by 4 bases and 6 bases, with 13 bases remaining between them. The CDR3 has 14 residues. The germline gives CDR1 SGDLS, CDR2 YYNGEE. This chain's CDR3 is CASSYFGGSGELFF. The CDR3 DNA reads as TGTGCCAGCAGCTACTTTGGAGGGTCCGGGGAGCTGTTTTTT.

This chain uses TRBV4-2 with TRBJ2-3, with 9 bases that match TRBD2. J was trimmed by 2 bases and V by 0 bases; bases with no gene match: 15. Looked up from germline, CDR1 is LGHNA and CDR2 is YNFKEQ. The CDR3 is 20 residues long. The CDR3 DNA sequence: TGTGCCAGCAGCCAAGATGGGGGCGGGGGGGACCTCCGAAACACAGATACGCAGTATTTT. Amino acids: CASSQDGGGGDLRNTDTQYF.

The rearrangement joins TRBV18 to TRBJ2-3; TRBD2 aligns across 8 bases. The V gene end was trimmed by 3 bases and the J gene end by 6 bases; junction bases not matched to a gene: 11. Germline values: CDR1 KGHSH, CDR2 LQKENI. The CDR3 contains 16 residues. CDR3 sequence: CASSPPTSAGDDTQYF. As DNA, the CDR3 is TGTGCCAGCTCACCCCCGACTAGCGCGGGGGATGATACGCAGTATTTT.

V and J are TRBV6-2 or TRBV6-3 and TRBJ1-3; D is undetermined. The CDR3 sequence is 16 residues long. V shed 0 bases and J shed 4 bases, with 13 bases lying between them. Germline CDR1 reads MNHEY; CDR2 reads SVGEGT. CDR3 protein: CASSYSRRWPGNTIYF. In DNA form, the CDR3 reads TGTGCCAGCAGTTACTCGAGGAGGTGGCCAGGAAACACCATATATTTT.

The chain has TRBV9 and TRBJ2-5; TRBD2 aligns across 7 bases. The CDR3 totals 15 residues. The V gene end was trimmed by 4 bases and the J gene end by 0 bases; junction bases not matched to a gene: 6. CDR1 and CDR2 (germline): SGDLS, YYNGEE. CDR3 nucleotide sequence: TGTGCCAGCAGCACCTCCGGGACTAACCAAGAGACCCAGTACTTC. This sequence encodes CASSTSGTNQETQYF.

Only a few counts were recorded for this clone. The chain links TRBV19 to TRBJ2-3, with 8 positions matching TRBD2. Germline V gene data show CDR1 as LNHDA and CDR2 as SQIVND (reference sequence). Trimming at V came to 1 base and at J to 2 bases, leaving 5 bases not matched to a gene. This CDR3 spans 16 amino acids. For the CDR3, the DNA is TGTGCCAGTAGTATAGGGGGCGGGGGGCCCACAGATACGCAGTATTTT. Its protein is CASSIGGGGPTDTQYF.

This clone was picked up one time. V usage is TRBV7-8 and J usage is TRBJ2-2; maybe TRBD2 (6 bases). The CDR3 has 15 amino acids. The germline V gene has CDR1 SGHVS and CDR2 FQNEAQ. V was pared by 2 bases and J by 4 bases, with 11 bases between. The CDR3: CASSLRGGITGELFF. CDR3 nucleotides: TGTGCCAGCAGCTTACGCGGCGGGATCACCGGGGAGCTGTTTTTT. The full variable domain, completed using reference TRBV7-8 and TRBJ2-2, is GAGVSQSPRYKVAKRGQDVALRCDPISGHVSLFWYQQALGQGPEFLTYFQNEAQLDKSGLPSDRFFAERPEGSVSTLKIQRTQQEDSAVYLCASSLRGGITGELFFGEGSRLTVL.

V is TRBV7-7 and J is TRBJ2-5, with unresolved D. CDR3 length: 11 residues. Germline values: CDR1 SSHAT, CDR2 FNYEAQ (reference sequence). V lost 4 bases, J lost 4 bases, and 4 bases lay in between. The CDR3 is CASSSGETQYF. CDR3 nucleotides: TGTGCCAGCAGCTCCGGAGAGACCCAGTACTTC.

This clone appeared once. The CDR3 reads CASSSSRVANEKLFF. CDR3 nucleotide sequence: TGTGCCAGCTCATCGTCCAGGGTCGCCAATGAAAAACTGTTTTTT. The rearrangement links TRBV18 to TRBJ1-4; tentative D call: TRBD1 (5 bases). V shed 5 bases and J shed 5 bases, with 15 bases lying between them. The CDR3 totals 15 residues. From germline, CDR1 is KGHSH and CDR2 LQKENI.

This sequence joins TRBV7-2 and TRBJ2-5, with 7 bases lining up with TRBD2. This CDR3 region has 15 residues. Trimming at V came to 1 base and at J to 5 bases, leaving 7 bases not matched to a gene. CDR1 is SGHTA, CDR2 FQGNSA, per germline. CDR3 sequence reads: CASSLVGGGWETQYF. The CDR3 DNA follows: TGTGCCAGCAGCTTAGTTGGCGGGGGTTGGGAGACCCAGTACTTC.

The genes are TRBV5-1 and TRBJ2-1, with 8 bases lining up with TRBD2. Trimming removed 4 bases from V and 3 bases from J; junction bases left unmatched: 12. CDR1 is SGHRS, CDR2 YFSETQ, per germline. The CDR3 consists of 17 residues. CDR3 DNA: TGCGCCAGCAGCCTTAGACCCGGGACTAGTAACTACAATGAGCAGTTCTTC. Translation: CASSLRPGTSNYNEQFF.

The chain carries TRBV2 and TRBJ1-5, with 8 bases identical to TRBD1. The CDR3 is 16 residues long. The V gene's germline CDR1 is SNHLY and CDR2 FYNNEI. Trimming took 7 bases from V and 1 from J; bases not matched to a gene: 9. The CDR3 loop is CASNLQGGGSNQPQHF. In nucleotides, the CDR3 is TGTGCCAGCAATTTACAGGGGGGTGGGAGCAATCAGCCCCAGCATTTT.

This chain joins TRBV4-3 and TRBJ2-7; D is perhaps TRBD2 (5 bases). From germline, CDR1 is LGHNA and CDR2 YSLEER. The CDR3 covers 14 residues. The V and J ends lost 1 base and 3 bases respectively, with 10 bases between them. The CDR3 DNA reads TGCGCCAGCAGCCAAGGGTTGACTATCTACGAGCAGTACTTC. It is translated as CASSQGLTIYEQYF.